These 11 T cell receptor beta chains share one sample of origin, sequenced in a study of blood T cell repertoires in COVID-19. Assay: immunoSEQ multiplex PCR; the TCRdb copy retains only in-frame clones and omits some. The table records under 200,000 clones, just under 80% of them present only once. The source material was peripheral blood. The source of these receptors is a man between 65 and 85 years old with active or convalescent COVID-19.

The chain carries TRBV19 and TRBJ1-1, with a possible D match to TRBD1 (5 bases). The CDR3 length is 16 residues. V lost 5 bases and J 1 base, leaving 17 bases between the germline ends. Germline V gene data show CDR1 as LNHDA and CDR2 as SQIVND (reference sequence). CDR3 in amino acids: CASSAGREGTNTEAFF. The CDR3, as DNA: TGTGCCAGTAGTGCCGGCAGGGAAGGAACGAACACTGAAGCTTTCTTT.

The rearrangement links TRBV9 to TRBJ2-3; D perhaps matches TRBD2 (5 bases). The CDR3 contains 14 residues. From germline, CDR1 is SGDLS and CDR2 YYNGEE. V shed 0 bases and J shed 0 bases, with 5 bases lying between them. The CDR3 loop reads CASSVAGSTDTQYF. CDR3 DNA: TGTGCCAGCAGCGTAGCGGGGAGCACAGATACGCAGTATTTT.

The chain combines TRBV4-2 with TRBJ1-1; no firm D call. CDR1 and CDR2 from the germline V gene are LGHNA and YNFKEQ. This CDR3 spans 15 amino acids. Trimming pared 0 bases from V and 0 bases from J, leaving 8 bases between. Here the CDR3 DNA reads TGTGCCAGCAGCCAAGATGAGGGTATGAACACTGAAGCTTTCTTT. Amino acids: CASSQDEGMNTEAFF.

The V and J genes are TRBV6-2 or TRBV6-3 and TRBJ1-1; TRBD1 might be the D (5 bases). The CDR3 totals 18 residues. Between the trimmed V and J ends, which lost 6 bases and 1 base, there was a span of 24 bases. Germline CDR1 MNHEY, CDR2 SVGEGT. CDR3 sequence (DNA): TGTGCCAGCAGCCCTTCGCCTTATGAGGCAGGGCCGAACACTGAAGCTTTCTTT. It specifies CASSPSPYEAGPNTEAFF.

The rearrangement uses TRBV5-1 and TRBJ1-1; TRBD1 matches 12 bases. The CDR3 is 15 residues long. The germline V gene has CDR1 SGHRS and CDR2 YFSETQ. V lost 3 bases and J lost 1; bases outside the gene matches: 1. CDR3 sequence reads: CASSSGQGANTEAFF. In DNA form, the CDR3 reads TGCGCCAGCAGCTCGGGACAGGGGGCGAACACTGAAGCTTTCTTT.

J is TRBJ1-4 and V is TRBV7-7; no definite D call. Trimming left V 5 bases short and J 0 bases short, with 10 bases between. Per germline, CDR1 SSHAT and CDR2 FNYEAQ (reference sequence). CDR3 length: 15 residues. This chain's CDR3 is CASSPGVATNEKLFF. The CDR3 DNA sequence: TGTGCCAGCAGCCCCGGAGTCGCAACTAATGAAAAACTGTTTTTT.

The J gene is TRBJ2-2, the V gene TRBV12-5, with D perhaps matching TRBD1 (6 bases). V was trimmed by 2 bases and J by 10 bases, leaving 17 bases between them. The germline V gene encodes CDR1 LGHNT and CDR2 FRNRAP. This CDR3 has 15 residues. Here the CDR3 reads CASGLLSGVYVELFF. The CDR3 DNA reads TGTGCTAGTGGTTTGCTCTCAGGGGTGTATGTGGAGCTGTTTTTT.

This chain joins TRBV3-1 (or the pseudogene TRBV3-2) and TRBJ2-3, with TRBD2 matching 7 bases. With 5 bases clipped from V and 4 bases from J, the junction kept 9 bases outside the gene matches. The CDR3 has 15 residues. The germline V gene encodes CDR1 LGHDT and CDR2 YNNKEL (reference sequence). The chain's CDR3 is CASSGGGSGADTQYF. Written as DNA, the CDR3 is TGTGCCAGCAGCGGCGGGGGTAGCGGAGCAGATACGCAGTATTTT.

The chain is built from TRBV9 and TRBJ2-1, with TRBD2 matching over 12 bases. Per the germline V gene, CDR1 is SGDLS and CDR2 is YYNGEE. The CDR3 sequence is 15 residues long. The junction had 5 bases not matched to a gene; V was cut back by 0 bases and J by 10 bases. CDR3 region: CASSVAASGGVEQFF. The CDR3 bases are TGTGCCAGCAGCGTAGCGGCTAGCGGGGGGGTGGAGCAGTTCTTC.

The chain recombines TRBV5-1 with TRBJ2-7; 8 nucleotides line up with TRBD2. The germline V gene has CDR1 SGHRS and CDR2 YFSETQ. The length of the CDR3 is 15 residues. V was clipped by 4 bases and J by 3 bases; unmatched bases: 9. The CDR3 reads CASSLGGSGSYEQYF. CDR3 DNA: TGCGCCAGCAGCCTGGGAGGGAGCGGGAGCTACGAGCAGTACTTC.

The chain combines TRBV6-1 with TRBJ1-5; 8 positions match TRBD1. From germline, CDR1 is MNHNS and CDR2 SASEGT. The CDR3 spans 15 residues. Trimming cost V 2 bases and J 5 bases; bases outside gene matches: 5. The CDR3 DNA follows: TGTGCCAGCAGTGAAACGGGACAGGCCTATCAGCCCCAGCATTTT. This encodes CASSETGQAYQPQHF.